This section outlines one T cell receptor (beta chain) sequence together with its context. Its antigen is still unknown. This record comes from a study of shared clonotypes between healthy human individuals. Findings and caveats of the study: The study found about 5.1% of naive CD4 clonotypes shared across several donors.

Naive CD8 isolation took CD45RO-negative cells positively selected for CCR7 and excluded terminally differentiated effector memory CD45RA+ cells. Clones were sequenced by immunoSEQ multiplex PCR, and TCRdb holds only the in-frame ones, with some missing. The data show some 2.1 million clones, approximately 92% seen once. Sequencing was done on a sample of naive CD8+ T cells from PBMCs. The clonotype was recovered from a man between 18 and 29 years old in good health. Some clones in this sample may be carry-over from other donors' samples.

This CDR3 is CASSEAGEAGREQYF. Here the CDR3 DNA reads TGCGCCAGCAGCGAGGCAGGAGAAGCGGGCAGGGAGCAGTACTTC. This chain uses TRBV5-1 with TRBJ2-7; tentatively, D is TRBD2 (6 bases). The CDR3 has 15 amino acids. The germline gives CDR1 SGHRS, CDR2 YFSETQ. Trimming removed 4 bases at V and 7 bases at J, with 21 bases between.